The next 3 T cell receptor beta chains were all read from a single sample in a study of regulatory T cells in long-lasting Graves disease. Arm-PCR of CDR3 regions and iRepertoire HTBI primers were the basis on which TCR beta libraries were built. One entry per CDR3 protein results from TCRdb running MiXCR on the multiplex PCR reads. The data hold 400,000 to 500,000 distinct CDR3 sequences, with 21% observed a single time. Described time point: persistent/refractory GD, antithyroid drugs over 5 years with positive TRAb. After RNA was extracted from PBMCs, the TCR library was made from it. The specimen was peripheral blood mononuclear cells (PBMCs), collected when the disease was refractory, from a patient treated with antithyroid drugs. These receptors were obtained from a female donor with Graves disease.

V gene TRBV28 combines with J gene TRBJ1-2; possibly TRBD1 for D (6 bases). Germline V gene lookup returns CDR1 MDHEN and CDR2 SYDVKM. Trimming took 5 bases from V and 5 from J, leaving 21 bases between them. The CDR3 is 16 residues long. CDR3: CASSQRGGDAGYGYTF. The CDR3 coding sequence is TGTGCCAGCAGTCAACGGGGGGGCGACGCGGGGTATGGCTACACCTTC.

The table lists this clonotype with many counts. The CDR3 DNA follows: TGTGCCAGCAGTTTGGACACTCCTGGCTATGGCTACACCTTC. Protein product: CASSLDTPGYGYTF. The chain combines TRBV28 with TRBJ1-2; a weak D match, TRBD1 (5 bases). The CDR3 extends over 14 amino acids. In germline, CDR1 is MDHEN, CDR2 SYDVKM. Trimming shortened V by 3 bases and J by 4 bases, and 12 bases separated the two germline ends.

The rearrangement uses TRBV28 and TRBJ1-4; TRBD1 might be the D (5 bases). Trimming left V 3 bases short and J 3 bases short, with 14 bases between. This CDR3 is 16 amino acids long. Germline V gene sequence: CDR1 MDHEN, CDR2 SYDVKM. This chain's CDR3 is CASSFLGAGPNEKLFF. CDR3 nucleotides: TGTGCCAGCAGTTTCCTCGGGGCAGGACCTAATGAAAAACTGTTTTTT.